Listed here are 21 T cell receptor beta chains from one sample, sequenced in a study of siplizumab effects on memory and regulatory T cells. The repertoire was sequenced with immunoSEQ multiplex PCR; TCRdb's copy has only in-frame clones and lacks some. The sample lists some 100,000 clones, less than 95% seen once, with 1% to 1.5% in the top ten. Sequenced material: non-Treg CD4+ T cells sorted from blood. All receptors come from a human donor in good health.

This rearrangement joins TRBV5-4 to TRBJ2-5; 7 bases align to TRBD2. Germline CDR1 and CDR2: SGHNT and YYREEE (reference sequence). The V and J ends lost 5 bases and 3 bases, in that order; junction bases with no gene match: 10. This CDR3 comprises 15 residues. CDR3 sequence (DNA): TGTGCCAGCAGGCCCGGTGGGGGGGGGAAAGAGACCCAGTACTTC. This translates into CASRPGGGGKETQYF.

The rearrangement links TRBV5-4 to TRBJ2-4; TRBD1 is a possible D gene (5 bases). Trimming shortened V by 1 base and J by 3 bases, and 8 bases separated the two germline ends. In germline, CDR1 is SGHNT, CDR2 YYREEE (reference sequence). This CDR3 is 14 amino acids long. The CDR3 sequence: CASSLSRDKNIQYF. The CDR3 DNA sequence: TGTGCCAGCAGCTTGTCCAGGGACAAAAACATTCAGTACTTC.

The chain uses TRBV28 and TRBJ1-5; 7 bases line up with TRBD1. V shed 2 bases, J shed 0 bases, and the junction held 7 bases outside the gene matches. The CDR3 loop spans 17 amino acids. From germline, CDR1 is MDHEN and CDR2 SYDVKM. CDR3 loop: CASSLPTTGNSNQPQHF. In DNA, the CDR3 is TGTGCCAGCAGTTTACCCACGACAGGGAATAGCAATCAGCCCCAGCATTTT.

This chain uses TRBV7-6 with TRBJ2-2; no reliable D call. Trimming took 1 base from V and 5 from J, leaving 11 bases between them. Germline values: CDR1 SGHVS, CDR2 FNYEAQ. CDR3 length equals 15 residues. The CDR3, as DNA: TGTGCCAGCAGCTTAGACGGCAGGCAGACCGGGGAGCTGTTTTTT. Its translation: CASSLDGRQTGELFF.

Concerning this clone: This CDR3 is also generated by other DNA sequences in the sample. The V and J genes are TRBV7-2 and TRBJ2-7, with D perhaps TRBD1 or TRBD2 (5 bases each). This CDR3 has 15 residues. Germline V gene data show CDR1 as SGHTA and CDR2 as FQGNSA. With 0 bases removed from V and 4 bases from J, the gap between germline ends came to 13 bases. In nucleotides, the CDR3 is TGTGCCAGCAGCTTAGCGGGGACCAAAGGATACGAGCAGTACTTC. This sequence encodes CASSLAGTKGYEQYF.

This clone was observed once. V and J are TRBV9 and TRBJ1-1; D is possibly TRBD1 (5 bases). Germline lookup yields CDR1 SGDLS and CDR2 YYNGEE. This CDR3 has 14 amino acids. Trimming took 4 bases from V and 3 from J, leaving 13 bases between them. CDR3 in DNA: TGTGCCAGCAGCAAGCAAACAGGTCACACTGAAGCTTTCTTT. This sequence encodes CASSKQTGHTEAFF.

This rearrangement joins TRBV7-3 to TRBJ2-2; no reliable D call. The CDR3 covers 14 residues. V was clipped by 1 base and J by 2 bases, with 5 bases between them. Looked up from germline, CDR1 is SGHTA and CDR2 is FQGTGA. CDR3 bases: TGTGCCAGCAGCTTAAGGAGAAACACCGGGGAGCTGTTTTTT. Encoded protein: CASSLRRNTGELFF.

This clone was detected only a few times. J is TRBJ1-4 and V is TRBV28; 7 nucleotides line up with TRBD1. From germline, CDR1 is MDHEN and CDR2 SYDVKM. Trimming took 11 bases from V and 3 from J; bases not matched to a gene: 9. CDR3 length: 14 amino acids. Here the CDR3 reads CALHYTGANEKLFF. DNA for the CDR3: TGTGCCCTTCACTATACAGGGGCTAATGAAAAACTGTTTTTT.

The chain employs TRBV9 and TRBJ1-3, with D uncertain. The length of the CDR3 is 18 residues. Between the trimmed V and J ends, which lost 0 bases and 0 bases, there was a span of 16 bases. Germline CDR1 is SGDLS and CDR2 is YYNGEE. In DNA form, the CDR3 reads TGTGCCAGCAGCGTAGGCCCAAGTCCAGGATCCTCTGGAAACACCATATATTTT. It codes for CASSVGPSPGSSGNTIYF.

The chain couples TRBV11-2 to TRBJ1-3; D is possibly TRBD1 (5 bases). Trimming took 4 bases from V and 4 from J, leaving 17 bases between them. The CDR3 totals 16 residues. CDR1 and CDR2 from the germline V gene are SGHAT and FQNNGV. CDR3 DNA sequence: TGTGCCAGCAGCTATCAGTTCGGCAGGGTGGGAAACACCATATATTTT. Protein product: CASSYQFGRVGNTIYF. Variable domain in full (rest from reference TRBV11-2 and TRBJ1-3): EAGVAQSPRYKIIEKRQSVAFWCNPISGHATLYWYQQILGQGPKLLIQFQNNGVVDDSQLPKDRFSAERLKGVDSTLKIQPAKLEDSAVYLCASSYQFGRVGNTIYFGEGSWLTVV.

This chain connects TRBV30 to TRBJ2-5; D is unclear. In germline, CDR1 is GTSNPN, CDR2 SVGIG (reference sequence). Trimming shortened V by 5 bases and J by 4 bases, and 8 bases separated the two germline ends. The CDR3 length is 11 residues. DNA for the CDR3: TGTGCCTGGGACATGGGAGAGACCCAGTACTTC. It yields the protein CAWDMGETQYF.

This chain uses TRBV7-8 with TRBJ1-4, with D possibly being TRBD1 (6 bases). Per germline, CDR1 SGHVS and CDR2 FQNEAQ. Trimming removed 3 bases from V and 2 bases from J, with 13 bases in between. The CDR3 consists of 16 residues. CDR3 sequence (DNA): TGTGCCAGCAGCTTGGGGGGCGCTGGGACTAATGAAAAACTGTTTTTT. This sequence encodes CASSLGGAGTNEKLFF.

V and J are TRBV27 and TRBJ2-7; D possibly corresponds to TRBD1 (5 bases). This CDR3 has 14 residues. CDR1 is MNHEY, CDR2 SMNVEV, per germline (reference sequence). V shed 4 bases and J shed 0 bases, with 10 bases lying between them. DNA of the CDR3: TGTGCCAGCAGTTGGTCAGGGTCCTCCTACGAGCAGTACTTC. Amino acid sequence: CASSWSGSSYEQYF.

The rearrangement joins TRBV7-9 to TRBJ2-3, with D possibly called TRBD1 or TRBD2 (5 bases each). The CDR3 totals 16 residues. V was shortened by 4 bases and J by 0 bases, with 14 bases between the two germline ends. Germline V gene sequence: CDR1 SEHNR, CDR2 FQNEAQ (reference sequence). CDR3 sequence: CASSSLFGGSTDTQYF. CDR3 DNA sequence: TGTGCCAGCAGCTCCCTCTTTGGGGGAAGCACAGATACGCAGTATTTT.

V is TRBV29-1 and J is TRBJ1-4; D call uncertain. The CDR3 is 13 amino acids. The V gene lost 8 bases and the J gene lost 4 bases, with 14 bases spanning the gap. Germline V gives CDR1 SQVTM, CDR2 ANQGSEA. The CDR3 sequence: CSFRTSGNEKLFF. The CDR3 DNA sequence: TGCAGCTTCAGGACGAGCGGTAATGAAAAACTGTTTTTT.

The chain combines TRBV19 with TRBJ1-2, with D unclear. The CDR3 length is 14 residues. The ends were cut back, 3 bases at V and 0 bases at J, with 8 bases in the middle. CDR1 and CDR2 (germline): LNHDA, SQIVND (reference sequence). The CDR3 DNA reads TGTGCCAGTAGTATGTCCCGGGCTAACTATGGCTACACCTTC. It encodes CASSMSRANYGYTF.

The chain recombines TRBV4-1 with TRBJ2-7; the D gene could be TRBD1 or TRBD2 (7 bases each). Germline V gene data show CDR1 as MGHRA and CDR2 as YSYEKL. The CDR3 is 15 amino acids. V was clipped by 4 bases and J by 5 bases, with 18 bases between them. The CDR3 DNA sequence: TGCGCCAGCAGCCGAGAGACAGGGACTACCAACGAGCAGTACTTC. Residues: CASSRETGTTNEQYF.

This chain connects TRBV5-1 to TRBJ2-1, with TRBD2 matching 9 bases. There are 18 residues in the CDR3. Trimming removed 1 base from V and 0 bases from J; junction bases left unmatched: 8. Per germline, CDR1 SGHRS and CDR2 YFSETQ. The DNA of the CDR3 is TGCGCCAGCAGCTTGACAAGACTAGCGGCCTCCTCCTACAATGAGCAGTTCTTC. Protein product: CASSLTRLAASSYNEQFF.

This clone was seen a single time. The chain couples TRBV15 to TRBJ2-7, with unresolved D. CDR1 is LNHNV and CDR2 is YYDKDF in the germline V gene (reference sequence). The CDR3 consists of 13 residues. V was shortened by 0 bases and J by 4 bases, with 7 bases between the two germline ends. The CDR3: CATSRDLGYEQYF. DNA of the CDR3: TGTGCCACCAGCAGAGATCTGGGATACGAGCAGTACTTC.

The chain is built from TRBV7-2 and TRBJ2-1, with TRBD2 matching 11 bases. J gave up 7 bases and V 3 bases, and 14 bases lay outside the gene matches. CDR1 is SGHTA and CDR2 is FQGNSA in the germline V gene. This CDR3 has 18 residues. The DNA of the CDR3 is TGTGCCAGCAGCTTTAGGACTAGCGGGTTGGCTCCTAGGAATGAGCAGTTCTTC. The encoded protein is CASSFRTSGLAPRNEQFF. The variable domain in full, completed from reference TRBV7-2 and TRBJ2-1, reads GAGVSQSPSNKVTEKGKDVELRCDPISGHTALYWYRQSLGQGLEFLIYFQGNSAPDKSGLPSDRFSAERTGGSVSTLTIQRTQQEDSAVYLCASSFRTSGLAPRNEQFFGPGTRLTVL.

A single count supports this clone. V gene TRBV2 combines with J gene TRBJ2-5; 10 positions agree with TRBD2. This CDR3 is built from 15 residues. Germline V lookup: CDR1 SNHLY, CDR2 FYNNEI. Unmatched junction bases numbered 5, after V lost 2 bases and J lost 5 bases. CDR3 DNA sequence: TGTGCCAGCAGTGAATCTAGCGGGAGTGGGGAGACCCAGTACTTC. Translating it yields CASSESSGSGETQYF.